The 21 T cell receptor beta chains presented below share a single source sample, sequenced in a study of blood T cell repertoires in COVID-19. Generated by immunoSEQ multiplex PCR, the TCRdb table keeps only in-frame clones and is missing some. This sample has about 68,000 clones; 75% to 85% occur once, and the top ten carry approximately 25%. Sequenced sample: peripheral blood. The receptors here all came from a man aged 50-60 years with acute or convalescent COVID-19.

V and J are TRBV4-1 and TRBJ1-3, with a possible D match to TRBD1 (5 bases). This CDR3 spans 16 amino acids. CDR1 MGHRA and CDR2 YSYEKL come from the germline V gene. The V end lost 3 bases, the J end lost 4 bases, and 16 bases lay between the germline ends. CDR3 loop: CASSHPQGTLGNTIYF. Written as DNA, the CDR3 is TGCGCCAGCAGCCACCCGCAGGGAACGCTCGGAAACACCATATATTTT.

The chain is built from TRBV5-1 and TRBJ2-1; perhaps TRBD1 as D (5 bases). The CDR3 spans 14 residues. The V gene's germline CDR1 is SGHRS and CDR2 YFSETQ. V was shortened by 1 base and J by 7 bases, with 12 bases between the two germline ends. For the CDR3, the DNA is TGCGCCAGCAGCTTGCAAGGGGTTGGGAATGAGCAGTTCTTC. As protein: CASSLQGVGNEQFF.

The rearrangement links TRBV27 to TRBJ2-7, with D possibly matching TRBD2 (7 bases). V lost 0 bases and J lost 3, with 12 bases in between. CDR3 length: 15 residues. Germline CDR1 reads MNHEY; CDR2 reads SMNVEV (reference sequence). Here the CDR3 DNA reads TGTGCCAGCAGTTTATCGGGGGGGGGCCTCTACGAGCAGTACTTC. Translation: CASSLSGGGLYEQYF.

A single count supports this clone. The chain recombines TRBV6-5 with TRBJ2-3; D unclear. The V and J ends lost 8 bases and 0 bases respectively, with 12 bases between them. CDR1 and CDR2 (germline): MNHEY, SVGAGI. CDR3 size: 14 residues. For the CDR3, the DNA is TGTGCCAGCCTGGCCCACCTTAGCACAGATACGCAGTATTTT. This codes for CASLAHLSTDTQYF.

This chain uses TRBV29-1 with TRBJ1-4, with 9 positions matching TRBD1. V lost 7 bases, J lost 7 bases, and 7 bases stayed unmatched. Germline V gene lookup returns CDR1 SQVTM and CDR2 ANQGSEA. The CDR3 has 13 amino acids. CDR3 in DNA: TGCAGCGCCACCGGGACAGGGTCTGAAAAACTGTTTTTT. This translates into CSATGTGSEKLFF.

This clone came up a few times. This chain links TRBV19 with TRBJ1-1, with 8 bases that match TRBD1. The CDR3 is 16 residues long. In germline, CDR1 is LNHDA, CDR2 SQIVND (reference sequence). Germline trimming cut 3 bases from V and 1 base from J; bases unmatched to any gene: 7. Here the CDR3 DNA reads TGTGCCAGTAGTATGAGATGGACAGGGCCGAACACTGAAGCTTTCTTT. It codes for CASSMRWTGPNTEAFF.

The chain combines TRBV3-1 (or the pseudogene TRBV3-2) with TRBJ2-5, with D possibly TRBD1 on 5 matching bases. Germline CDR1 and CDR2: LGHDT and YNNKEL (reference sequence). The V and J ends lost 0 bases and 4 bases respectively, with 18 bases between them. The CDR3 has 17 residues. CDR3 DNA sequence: TGTGCCAGCAGCCAAGATTGGGGCTGGGGTTCGGGAGAGACCCAGTACTTC. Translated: CASSQDWGWGSGETQYF.

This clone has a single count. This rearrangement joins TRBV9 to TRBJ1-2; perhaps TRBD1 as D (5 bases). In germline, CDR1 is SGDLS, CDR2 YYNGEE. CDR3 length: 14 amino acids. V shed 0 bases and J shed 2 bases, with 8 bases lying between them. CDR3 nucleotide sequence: TGTGCCAGCAGCGTAGAAGGGGTAAACTATGGCTACACCTTC. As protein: CASSVEGVNYGYTF. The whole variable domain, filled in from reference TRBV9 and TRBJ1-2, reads DSGVTQTPKHLITATGQRVTLRCSPRSGDLSVYWYQQSLDQGLQFLIQYYNGEERAKGNILERFSAQQFPDLHSELNLSSLELGDSALYFCASSVEGVNYGYTFGSGTRLTVV.

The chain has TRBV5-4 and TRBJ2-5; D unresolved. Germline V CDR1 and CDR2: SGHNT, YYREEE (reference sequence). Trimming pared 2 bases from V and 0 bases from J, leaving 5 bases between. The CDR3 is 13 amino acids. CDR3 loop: CASSFQDQETQYF. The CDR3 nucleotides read TGTGCCAGCAGCTTCCAGGACCAAGAGACCCAGTACTTC.

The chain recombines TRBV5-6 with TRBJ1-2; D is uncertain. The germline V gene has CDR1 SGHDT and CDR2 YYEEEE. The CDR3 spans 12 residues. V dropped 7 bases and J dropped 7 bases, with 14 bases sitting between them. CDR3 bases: TGTGCCAGCTCCTTTCTCTCGTCTGGCTACACCTTC. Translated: CASSFLSSGYTF.

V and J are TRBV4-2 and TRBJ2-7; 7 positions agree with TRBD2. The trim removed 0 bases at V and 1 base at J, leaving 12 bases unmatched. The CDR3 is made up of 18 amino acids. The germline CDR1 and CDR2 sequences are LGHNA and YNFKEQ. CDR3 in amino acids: CASSQDLLGAGRSYEQYV. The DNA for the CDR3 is TGTGCCAGCAGCCAAGATCTATTAGGAGCGGGGCGGTCCTACGAGCAGTACGTC.

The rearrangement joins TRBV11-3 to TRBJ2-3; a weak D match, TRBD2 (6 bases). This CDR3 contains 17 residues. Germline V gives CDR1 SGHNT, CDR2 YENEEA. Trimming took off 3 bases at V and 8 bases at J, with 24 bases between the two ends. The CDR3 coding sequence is TGTGCCAGCAGCTTGGATAAGGGGCCGGAATTGGGAGGTACGCAGTATTTT. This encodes CASSLDKGPELGGTQYF.

The CDR3 region has the DNA TGTGCCAGCAGCTGGGACAGGGTAGGCACCGGGGAGCTGTTTTTT. It encodes CASSWDRVGTGELFF. The chain employs TRBV6-5 and TRBJ2-2; 9 bases agree with TRBD1. This CDR3 is built from 15 residues. J gave up 4 bases and V 6 bases, and 6 bases lay outside the gene matches. The germline CDR1 and CDR2 sequences are MNHEY and SVGAGI.

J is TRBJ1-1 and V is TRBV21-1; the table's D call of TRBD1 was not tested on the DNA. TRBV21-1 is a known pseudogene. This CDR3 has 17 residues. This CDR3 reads CASIKDRGRGMNTEAFF. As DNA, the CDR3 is TGTGCCAGTATTAAGGACAGGGGCAGAGGGATGAACACTGAAGCTTTCTTT.

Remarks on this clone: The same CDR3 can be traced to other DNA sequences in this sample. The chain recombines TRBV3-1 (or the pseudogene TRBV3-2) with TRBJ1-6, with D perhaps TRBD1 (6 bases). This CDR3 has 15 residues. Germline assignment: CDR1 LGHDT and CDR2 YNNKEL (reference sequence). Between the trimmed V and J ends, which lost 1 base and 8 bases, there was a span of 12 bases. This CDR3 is CASSQVRTEDSPLHF. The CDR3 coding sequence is TGTGCCAGCAGCCAAGTCAGGACAGAGGATTCACCCCTCCACTTT.

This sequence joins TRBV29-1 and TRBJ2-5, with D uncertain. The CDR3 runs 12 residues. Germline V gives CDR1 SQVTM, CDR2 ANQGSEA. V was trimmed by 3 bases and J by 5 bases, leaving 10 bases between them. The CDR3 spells CSVDVASETQYF. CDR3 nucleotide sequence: TGCAGCGTTGACGTGGCTTCCGAGACCCAGTACTTC.

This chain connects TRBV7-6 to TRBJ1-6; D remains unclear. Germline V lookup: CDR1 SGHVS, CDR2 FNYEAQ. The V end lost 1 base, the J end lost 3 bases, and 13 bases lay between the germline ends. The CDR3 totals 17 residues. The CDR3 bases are TGTGCCAGCAGCTTAGAAGCCCGGGAAATCTATAATTCACCCCTCCACTTT. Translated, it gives CASSLEAREIYNSPLHF.

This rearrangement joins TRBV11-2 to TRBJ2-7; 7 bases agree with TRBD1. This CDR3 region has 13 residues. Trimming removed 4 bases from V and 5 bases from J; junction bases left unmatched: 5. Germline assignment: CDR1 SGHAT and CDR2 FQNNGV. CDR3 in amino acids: CASSWGTANEQYF. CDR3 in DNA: TGTGCCAGCAGCTGGGGGACAGCTAACGAGCAGTACTTC.

The CDR3, as DNA: TGTGCCATCAGCCCCTCCTCTAGCGGGGGGAGAGATACGCAGTATTTT. Translated, it gives CAISPSSSGGRDTQYF. The chain carries TRBV10-3 and TRBJ2-3, with 11 bases aligning to TRBD2. The CDR3 extends over 16 amino acids. The V gene's germline CDR1 is ENHRY and CDR2 SYGVKD. Unmatched junction bases numbered 10, after V lost 6 bases and J lost 5 bases.

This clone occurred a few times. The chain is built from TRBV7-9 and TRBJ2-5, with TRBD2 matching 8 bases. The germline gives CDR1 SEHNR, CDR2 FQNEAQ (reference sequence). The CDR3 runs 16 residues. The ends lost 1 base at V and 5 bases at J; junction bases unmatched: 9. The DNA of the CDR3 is TGTGCCAGCAGCTTAGGCGGGGGGCGCCACAAGGAGACCCAGTACTTC. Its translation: CASSLGGGRHKETQYF.

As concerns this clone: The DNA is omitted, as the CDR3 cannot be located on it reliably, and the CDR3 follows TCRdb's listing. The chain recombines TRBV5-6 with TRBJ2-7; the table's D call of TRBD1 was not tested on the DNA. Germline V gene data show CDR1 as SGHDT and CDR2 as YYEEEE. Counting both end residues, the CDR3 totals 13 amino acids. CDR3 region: CASSLGVGRGSYF.